Detailed here is one T cell receptor (beta chain). Its antigen is unknown. This record comes from a study of vaccination and CD4 T cells after COVID-19. Treatment defined: approximately 10-day PBMC culture with coronavirus spike peptide pools or control peptides (ViraFEST assay). All positive PCR tests were dated between March and December 2020, predating US Alpha, Beta and Delta variants. CD4+ T cells were isolated by negative selection after roughly 9 days of culture. The Oncomine TCR Beta short-read assay was applied to DNA of cultured CD4+ T cells. In this case, cultured CD4+ T cells provided the extracted genomic DNA. TCRdb analysed the PCR reads with MiXCR anew, one entry per CDR3 protein. The sample has some 20,000 distinct CDR3 sequences; 60% are singletons. This CDR3 is built from 18 residues. Germline-derived CDR1 and CDR2 are MNHEY and SMNVEV (reference sequence). With 0 bases removed from V and 7 bases from J, the gap between germline ends came to 25 bases.

The receptor was derived from a human donor who had recovered from COVID-19. The chain carries TRBV27 and TRBJ2-7; D is tentatively TRBD1 or TRBD2 (5 bases each). The source material was CD4+ T cells from blood, cultured in vitro, sampled after SARS-CoV-2 vaccination. The CDR3 DNA sequence: TGTGCCAGCAGTTTATCTGGGACCACCCCCCGTAACGCAGGGGAGCAGTACTTC. This gives the protein CASSLSGTTPRNAGEQYF.